These 18 T cell receptor beta chains were sequenced from one sample in a study of cytomegalovirus exposure and HLA in healthy donors. In the PCR, 60 Vbeta and 13 Jbeta primers were used. Measured with immunoSEQ multiplex PCR; TCRdb has only the in-frame clones, and not every one. The sample includes tens of thousands of clones, less than 85% of them seen just once. Sequencing was performed on PBMCs. These receptors originate from a woman aged 45-65 years in good health and CMV-seropositive.

This clone has more than one count but fewer than ten. The chain employs TRBV6-5 and TRBJ1-5; 10 positions agree with TRBD1. The CDR3 is 15 residues long. Germline V gene data show CDR1 as MNHEY and CDR2 as SVGAGI. With 6 bases clipped from V and 0 bases from J, the junction kept 2 bases outside the gene matches. The CDR3, as DNA: TGTGCCAGCAGGAGGGACAGGGGTAGCAATCAGCCCCAGCATTTT. It translates to CASRRDRGSNQPQHF.

This clone was seen a single time. The chain links TRBV11-2 to TRBJ2-1; D perhaps matches TRBD1 (6 bases). Trimming removed 5 bases at V and 0 bases at J, with 11 bases between. Per the germline V gene, CDR1 is SGHAT and CDR2 is FQNNGV. The CDR3 runs 15 residues. The CDR3 DNA sequence: TGTGCCAGCAGCGTCGGACAGAGCTCCTACAATGAGCAGTTCTTC. Its translation is CASSVGQSSYNEQFF.

The CDR3 reads CASTGGPGGSYEQYF. The CDR3 DNA follows: TGCGCCAGCACCGGGGGACCCGGCGGGTCCTACGAGCAGTACTTC. The chain uses TRBV5-1 and TRBJ2-7; tentative D call: TRBD2 (6 bases). The CDR3 is 15 amino acids. Trimming removed 6 bases at V and 1 base at J, with 17 bases between. Germline loops: CDR1 SGHRS, CDR2 YFSETQ.

The rearrangement links TRBV5-1 to TRBJ2-2; TRBD1 aligns across 7 bases. The V and J ends lost 4 bases and 6 bases, in that order; junction bases with no gene match: 9. This CDR3 has 15 residues. CDR1 and CDR2 from the germline V gene are SGHRS and YFSETQ. DNA for the CDR3: TGCGCCAGCAGCCCCAGGGACCAGGGGGCCGGGGAGCTGTTTTTT. It specifies CASSPRDQGAGELFF.

CDR3 sequence (DNA): TGTGCCAGCAGTTTGGGGAGGGCTGACTCCTACGAGCAGTACTTC. This encodes CASSLGRADSYEQYF. This chain joins TRBV6-5 and TRBJ2-7; 7 nucleotides line up with TRBD2. The CDR3 extends over 15 amino acids. Germline CDR1 reads MNHEY; CDR2 reads SVGAGI. V lost 4 bases to trimming and J lost 0 bases; unmatched junction nucleotides: 6.

The chain employs TRBV5-1 and TRBJ2-2, with 10 positions matching TRBD2. Germline values: CDR1 SGHRS, CDR2 YFSETQ. This CDR3 has 15 amino acids. The V and J ends lost 3 bases and 2 bases, in that order; junction bases with no gene match: 1. In nucleotides, the CDR3 is TGCGCCAGCAGCTCACTAGCGGGAAACACCGGGGAGCTGTTTTTT. The encoded protein is CASSSLAGNTGELFF. Combining the CDR3 with reference TRBV5-1 and TRBJ2-2 gives the whole variable domain KAGVTQTPRYLIKTRGQQVTLSCSPISGHRSVSWYQQTPGQGLQFLFEYFSETQRNKGNFPGRFSGRQFSNSRSEMNVSTLELGDSALYLCASSSLAGNTGELFFGEGSRLTVL.

The genes are TRBV7-2 and TRBJ1-1; D call uncertain. The CDR3 is 14 amino acids. V was shortened by 1 base and J by 6 bases, with 12 bases between the two germline ends. Germline V lookup: CDR1 SGHTA, CDR2 FQGNSA. Here the CDR3 reads CASSLDVGRAEAFF. The CDR3 nucleotides read TGTGCCAGCAGCTTAGATGTGGGGAGGGCTGAAGCTTTCTTT.

J is TRBJ2-7 and V is TRBV6-5, with 7 bases lining up with TRBD2. CDR1 is MNHEY and CDR2 is SVGAGI in the germline V gene. The trim removed 2 bases at V and 4 bases at J, leaving 2 bases unmatched. This CDR3 has 13 amino acids. The CDR3 nucleotides are TGTGCCAGCAGTTACGGACTAGTTTACGAGCAGTACTTC. Translation gives CASSYGLVYEQYF.

The chain carries TRBV7-2 and TRBJ1-5, with D perhaps matching TRBD1 (5 bases). This CDR3 has 13 residues. Trimming shortened V by 4 bases and J by 2 bases, and 6 bases separated the two germline ends. The germline CDR1 and CDR2 sequences are SGHTA and FQGNSA. This CDR3 reads CASSSQGNQPQHF. In DNA, the CDR3 is TGTGCCAGCAGCTCACAGGGCAATCAGCCCCAGCATTTT.

The V gene is TRBV10-1, the J gene TRBJ2-3, with D perhaps TRBD1 (6 bases). The CDR3 totals 16 residues. CDR1 WNHNN and CDR2 SYGVQD come from the germline V gene (reference sequence). Trimming pared 3 bases from V and 4 bases from J, leaving 17 bases between. The CDR3 DNA sequence: TGCGCCAGCAGTGATCCCGAAACAGGGATCTCAGATACGCAGTATTTT. Its translation is CASSDPETGISDTQYF.

The V call is TRBV4-1, the J call TRBJ1-2; a weak D match, TRBD1 (6 bases). Trimming took off 3 bases at V and 3 bases at J, with 11 bases between the two ends. This CDR3 has 14 amino acids. The germline V gene has CDR1 MGHRA and CDR2 YSYEKL. The CDR3 DNA sequence: TGCGCCAGCAGCCATGAGGGGGTGGACTATGGCTACACCTTC. Translation gives CASSHEGVDYGYTF.

The rearrangement joins TRBV28 to TRBJ2-1, with 11 bases matching TRBD2. The CDR3 runs 15 residues. With V trimmed by 5 bases and J by 8 bases, 8 bases remained unmatched. CDR1 and CDR2 (germline): MDHEN, SYDVKM. CDR3: CASSPLAGGVYEQFF. CDR3 sequence (DNA): TGTGCCAGCAGTCCCTTAGCGGGGGGGGTCTATGAGCAGTTCTTC. The whole variable domain, remainder taken from reference TRBV28 and TRBJ2-1, is DVKVTQSSRYLVKRTGEKVFLECVQDMDHENMFWYRQDPGLGLRLIYFSYDVKMKEKGDIPEGYSVSREKKERFSLILESASTNQTSMYLCASSPLAGGVYEQFFGPGTRLTVL.

The chain has TRBV27 and TRBJ1-4; D might be TRBD1 (6 bases). CDR3 length equals 14 residues. Per the germline V gene, CDR1 is MNHEY and CDR2 is SMNVEV (reference sequence). V was clipped by 9 bases and J by 3 bases, with 14 bases between them. Here the CDR3 DNA reads TGTGCCAGTCGTGACTGGACAGCTAATGAAAAACTGTTTTTT. It is translated as CASRDWTANEKLFF.

This clone was detected a few times. This chain uses TRBV5-4 with TRBJ2-3; D is possibly TRBD2 (6 bases). Germline CDR1 is SGHNT and CDR2 is YYREEE (reference sequence). The CDR3 length is 15 residues. The V gene lost 4 bases and the J gene lost 4 bases, with 16 bases spanning the gap. CDR3 DNA sequence: TGTGCCAGCAGCCAGGGACTTGTAGGGGCAGATACGCAGTATTTT. Its protein product is CASSQGLVGADTQYF.

This clone has more than one count but fewer than ten. The chain is built from TRBV7-9 and TRBJ1-5; 10 bases are shared with TRBD1. Germline values: CDR1 SEHNR, CDR2 FQNEAQ (reference sequence). The CDR3 covers 16 residues. V dropped 5 bases and J dropped 5; count of bases not matched to a gene: 9. CDR3 loop: CASSAAGQGEDQPQHF. The DNA for the CDR3 is TGTGCCAGCAGCGCCGCAGGACAGGGGGAAGATCAGCCCCAGCATTTT.

This clone was found a few times. The CDR3 nucleotides read TGTGCCAGCATGGCGGGAGGGTACTACAATGAGCAGTTCTTC. This translates into CASMAGGYYNEQFF. The rearrangement joins TRBV7-9 to TRBJ2-1; 9 positions match TRBD2. The CDR3 sequence is 14 residues long. V lost 7 bases and J lost 3; bases outside the gene matches: 4. Germline assignment: CDR1 SEHNR and CDR2 FQNEAQ (reference sequence).

The chain uses TRBV9 and TRBJ2-3, with D perhaps matching TRBD2 (6 bases). From germline, CDR1 is SGDLS and CDR2 YYNGEE. V dropped 0 bases and J dropped 4 bases, with 18 bases sitting between them. The CDR3 length is 17 residues. The CDR3 protein is CASSVAPFGGPADTQYF. DNA for the CDR3: TGTGCCAGCAGCGTAGCCCCTTTCGGGGGTCCGGCAGATACGCAGTATTTT.

The chain employs TRBV14 and TRBJ1-3; maybe TRBD1 (5 bases). CDR3 length equals 15 residues. Trimming removed 4 bases from V and 0 bases from J, with 10 bases in between. Germline V lookup: CDR1 SGHDN, CDR2 FVKESK. The CDR3 region is CASSRDSHSGNTIYF. The CDR3 region has the DNA TGTGCCAGCAGCCGGGACTCCCACTCTGGAAACACCATATATTTT.